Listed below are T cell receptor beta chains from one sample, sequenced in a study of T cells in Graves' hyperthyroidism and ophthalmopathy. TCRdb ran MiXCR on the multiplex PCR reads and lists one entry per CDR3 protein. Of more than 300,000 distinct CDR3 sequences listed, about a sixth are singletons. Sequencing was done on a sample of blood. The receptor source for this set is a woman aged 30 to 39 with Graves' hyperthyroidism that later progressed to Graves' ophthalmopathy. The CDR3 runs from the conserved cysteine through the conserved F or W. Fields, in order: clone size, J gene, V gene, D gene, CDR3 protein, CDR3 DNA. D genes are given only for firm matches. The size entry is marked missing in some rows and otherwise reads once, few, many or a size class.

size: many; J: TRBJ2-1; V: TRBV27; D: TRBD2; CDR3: CASQTSGVYNEQFF; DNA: TGTGCCAGCCAAACTAGCGGGGTCTACAATGAGCAGTTCTTC
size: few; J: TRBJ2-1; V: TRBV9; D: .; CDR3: CASSVWDVYNEQFF; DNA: TGTGCCAGCAGCGTATGGGACGTCTACAATGAGCAGTTCTTC
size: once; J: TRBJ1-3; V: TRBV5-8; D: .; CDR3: CASSSFGNTIYF; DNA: TGTGCCAGCAGCTCCTTTGGAAACACCATATATTTT
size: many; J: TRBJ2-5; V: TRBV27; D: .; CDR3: CASSSGWGETQYF; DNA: TGTGCCAGCAGTTCAGGGTGGGGAGAGACCCAGTACTTC
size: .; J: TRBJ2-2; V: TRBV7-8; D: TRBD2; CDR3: CASSKTSGRSTGELFF; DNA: TGTGCCAGCAGCAAAACTAGCGGGAGAAGTACCGGGGAGCTGTTTTTT
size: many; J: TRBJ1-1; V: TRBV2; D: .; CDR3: CASSTRAEAFF; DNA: TGTGCCAGCAGTACCAGGGCTGAGGCTTTCTTT
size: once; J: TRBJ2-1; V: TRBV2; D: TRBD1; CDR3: CASRQGVGNEQFF; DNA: TGTGCCAGCCGGCAGGGGGTGGGCAATGAGCAGTTCTTC
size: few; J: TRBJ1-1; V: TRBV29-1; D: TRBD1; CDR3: CSEKLTGDTEASF; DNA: TGCAGCGAAAAATTGACAGGGGACACTGAAGCTTCCTTT
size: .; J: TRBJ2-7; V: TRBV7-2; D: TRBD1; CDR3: CASSFSLSGTAYEQYF; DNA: TGTGCCAGCAGCTTTTCCCTTTCCGGGACAGCCTACGAGCAGTACTTC
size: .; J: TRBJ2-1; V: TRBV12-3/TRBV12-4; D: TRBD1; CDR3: CASRTDRGAYNEQFF; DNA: TGTGCCAGCAGGACGGACAGGGGGGCCTACAATGAGCAGTTCTTC
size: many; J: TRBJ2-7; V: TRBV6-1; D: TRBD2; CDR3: CASSEDAGGVNEQYF; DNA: TGTGCCAGCAGTGAAGACGCGGGGGGGGTGAACGAGCAGTACTTC
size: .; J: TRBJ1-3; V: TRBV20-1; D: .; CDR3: CSARYPGGNTIYF; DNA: TGCAGTGCTAGATATCCCGGGGGAAACACCATATATTTT
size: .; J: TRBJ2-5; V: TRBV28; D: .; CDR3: CASSSPGGYQETQYF; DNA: TGTGCCAGCAGTTCCCCCGGGGGCTATCAAGAGACCCAGTACTTC
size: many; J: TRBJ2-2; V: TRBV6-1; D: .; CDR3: CASSAPPGQPTIANTGELFF; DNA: TGTGCCAGCAGTGCCCCACCGGGACAACCGACTATCGCGAACACCGGGGAGCTGTTTTTT
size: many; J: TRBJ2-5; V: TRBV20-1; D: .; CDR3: CSARPPALPAVETQYF; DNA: TGCAGTGCTAGACCTCCTGCACTTCCGGCCGTAGAGACCCAGTACTTC
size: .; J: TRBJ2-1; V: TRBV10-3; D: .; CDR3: CAISEGEGDEQFF; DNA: TGTGCCATCAGTGAAGGCGAAGGAGATGAGCAGTTCTTC
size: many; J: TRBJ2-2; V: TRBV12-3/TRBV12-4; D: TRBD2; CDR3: CASTPGRTSLHHGELFF; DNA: TGTGCCAGCACCCCCGGCCGGACTAGTCTTCATCACGGGGAGCTGTTTTTT
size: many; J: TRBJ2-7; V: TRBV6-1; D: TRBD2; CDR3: CASGRQRGSYEQYF; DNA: TGTGCCAGCGGGAGGCAGCGGGGTTCCTACGAGCAGTACTTC
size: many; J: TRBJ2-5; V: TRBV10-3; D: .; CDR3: CAISVLGETQYF; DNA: TGTGCCATCAGTGTCTTAGGGGAGACCCAGTACTTC
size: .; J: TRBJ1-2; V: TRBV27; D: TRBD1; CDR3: CASSLYPGQNYGYTF; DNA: TGTGCCAGCAGTTTGTACCCGGGACAGAACTATGGCTACACCTTC
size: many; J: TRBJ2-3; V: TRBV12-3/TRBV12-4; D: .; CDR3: CASRSKGRPRGTDTQYF; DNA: TGTGCCAGCCGCTCTAAGGGGAGGCCCCGCGGGACAGATACGCAGTATTTT
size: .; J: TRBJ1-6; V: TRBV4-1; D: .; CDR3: CASSQPQGWTNSPLHF; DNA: TGCGCCAGCAGCCAACCCCAGGGGTGGACGAATTCACCCCTCCACTTT
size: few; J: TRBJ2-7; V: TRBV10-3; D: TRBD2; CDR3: CAISDFDRAGAVNEQYF; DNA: TGTGCCATCAGTGATTTCGATCGGGCGGGAGCGGTCAACGAGCAGTACTTC
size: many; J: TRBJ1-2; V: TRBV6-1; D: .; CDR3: CASDDRGDYGYTF; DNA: TGTGCCAGCGACGACCGTGGCGACTATGGCTACACCTTC
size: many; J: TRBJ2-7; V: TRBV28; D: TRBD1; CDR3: CATRGTGVETYEQYF; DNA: TGTGCCACACGGGGGACAGGGGTAGAGACCTACGAGCAGTACTTC
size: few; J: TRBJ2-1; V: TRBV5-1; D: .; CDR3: CASSRANEQFF; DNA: TGCGCCAGCAGTCGCGCCAATGAGCAGTTCTTC
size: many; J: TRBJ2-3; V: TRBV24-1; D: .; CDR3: CATSDSLRAVTQYF; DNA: TGTGCCACCAGTGATTCCCTTCGAGCTGTAACGCAGTATTTT
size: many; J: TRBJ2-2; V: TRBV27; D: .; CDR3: CASSFMGTTGELFF; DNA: TGTGCCAGCAGTTTCATGGGGACCACCGGGGAGCTGTTTTTT
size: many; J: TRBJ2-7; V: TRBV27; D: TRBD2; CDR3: CASSRRRGDHEQYF; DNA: TGTGCCAGCAGTAGGCGGCGGGGGGACCACGAGCAGTACTTC
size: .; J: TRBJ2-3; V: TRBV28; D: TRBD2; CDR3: CASFPTGQAGDTRHF; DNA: TGTGCCAGCTTTCCAACGGGGCAGGCGGGGGATACGCGGCATTTT